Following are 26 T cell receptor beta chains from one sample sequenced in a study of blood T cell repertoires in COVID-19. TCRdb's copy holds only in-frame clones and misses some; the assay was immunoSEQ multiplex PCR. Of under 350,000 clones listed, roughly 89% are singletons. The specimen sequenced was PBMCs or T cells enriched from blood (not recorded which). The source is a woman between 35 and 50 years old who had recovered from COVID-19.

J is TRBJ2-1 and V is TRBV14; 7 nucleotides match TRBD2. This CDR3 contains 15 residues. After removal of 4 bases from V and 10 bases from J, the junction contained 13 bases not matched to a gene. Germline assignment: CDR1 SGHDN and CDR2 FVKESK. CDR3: CASSLGGSMQWEQFF. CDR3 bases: TGTGCCAGCAGCCTGGGGGGGTCAATGCAATGGGAGCAGTTCTTC.

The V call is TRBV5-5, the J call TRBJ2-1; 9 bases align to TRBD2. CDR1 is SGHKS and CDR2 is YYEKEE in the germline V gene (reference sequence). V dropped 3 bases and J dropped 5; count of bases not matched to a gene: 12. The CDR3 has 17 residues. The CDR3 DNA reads TGTGCCAGCAGCTCCACCTTAGCGGGGGCCCTAAACAATGAGCAGTTCTTC. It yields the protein CASSSTLAGALNNEQFF.

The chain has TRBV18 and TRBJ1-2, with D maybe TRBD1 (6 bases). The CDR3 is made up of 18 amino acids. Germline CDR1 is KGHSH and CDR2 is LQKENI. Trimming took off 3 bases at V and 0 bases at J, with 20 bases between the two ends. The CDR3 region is CASSPVRDTELANYGYTF. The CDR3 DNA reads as TGTGCCAGCTCACCCGTAAGGGACACCGAATTAGCTAACTATGGCTACACCTTC. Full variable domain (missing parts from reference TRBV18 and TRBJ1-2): NAGVMQNPRHLVRRRGQEARLRCSPMKGHSHVYWYRQLPEEGLKFMVYLQKENIIDESGMPKERFSAEFPKEGPSILRIQQVVRGDSAAYFCASSPVRDTELANYGYTFGSGTRLTVV.

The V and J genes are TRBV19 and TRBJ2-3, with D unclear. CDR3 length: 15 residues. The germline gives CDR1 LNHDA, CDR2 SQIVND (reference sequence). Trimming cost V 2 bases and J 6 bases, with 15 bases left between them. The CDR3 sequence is CASSISALGWDTQYF. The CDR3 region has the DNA TGTGCCAGTAGTATATCAGCGCTCGGGTGGGATACGCAGTATTTT.

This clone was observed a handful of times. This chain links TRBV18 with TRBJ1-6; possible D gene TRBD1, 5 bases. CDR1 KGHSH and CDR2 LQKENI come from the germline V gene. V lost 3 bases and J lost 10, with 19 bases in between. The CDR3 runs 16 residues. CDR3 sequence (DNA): TGTGCCAGCTCACCCCGGGGGACCACACGGGAGTCACCCCTCCACTTT. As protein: CASSPRGTTRESPLHF.

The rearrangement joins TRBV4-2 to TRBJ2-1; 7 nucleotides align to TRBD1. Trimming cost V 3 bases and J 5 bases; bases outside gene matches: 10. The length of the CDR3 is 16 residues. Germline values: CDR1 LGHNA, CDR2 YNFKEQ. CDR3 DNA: TGTGCCAGCAGCCAGCCCACCGACAGGGAAAACAATGAGCAGTTCTTC. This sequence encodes CASSQPTDRENNEQFF.

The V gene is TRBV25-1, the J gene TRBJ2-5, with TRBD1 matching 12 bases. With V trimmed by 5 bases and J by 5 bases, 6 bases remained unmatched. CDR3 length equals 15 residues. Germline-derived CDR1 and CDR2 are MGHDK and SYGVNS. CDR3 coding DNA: TGTGCCAGCAGTACCGGGACAGGGGGCGGTGAGACCCAGTACTTC. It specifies CASSTGTGGGETQYF. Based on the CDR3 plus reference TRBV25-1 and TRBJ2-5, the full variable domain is EADIYQTPRYLVIGTGKKITLECSQTMGHDKMYWYQQDPGMELHLIHYSYGVNSTEKGDLSSESTVSRIRTEHFPLTLESARPSHTSQYLCASSTGTGGGETQYFGPGTRLLVL.

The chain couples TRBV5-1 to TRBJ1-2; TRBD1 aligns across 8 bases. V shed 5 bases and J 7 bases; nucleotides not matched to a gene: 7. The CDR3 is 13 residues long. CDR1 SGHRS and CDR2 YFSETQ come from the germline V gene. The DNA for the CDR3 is TGCGCCAGCAGACCTGGACAGGGAAGTGGCTACACCTTC. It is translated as CASRPGQGSGYTF. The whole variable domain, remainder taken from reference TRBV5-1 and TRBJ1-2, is KAGVTQTPRYLIKTRGQQVTLSCSPISGHRSVSWYQQTPGQGLQFLFEYFSETQRNKGNFPGRFSGRQFSNSRSEMNVSTLELGDSALYLCASRPGQGSGYTFGSGTRLTVV.

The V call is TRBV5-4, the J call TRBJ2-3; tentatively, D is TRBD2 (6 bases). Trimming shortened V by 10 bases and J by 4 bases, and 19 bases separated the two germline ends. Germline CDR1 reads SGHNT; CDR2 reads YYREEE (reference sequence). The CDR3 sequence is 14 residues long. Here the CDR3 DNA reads TGTGCCGGCGGGGACTCCCGGAGACCAGATACGCAGTATTTT. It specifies CAGGDSRRPDTQYF.

CDR3 residues: CASSLSGTGYYQPQHF. The CDR3 DNA follows: TGTGCCAGCAGTTTGTCCGGGACAGGATACTATCAGCCCCAGCATTTT. V and J are TRBV27 and TRBJ1-5, with 8 bases aligning to TRBD1. CDR1 is MNHEY, CDR2 SMNVEV, per germline (reference sequence). This CDR3 is built from 16 residues. Germline trimming cut 3 bases from V and 5 bases from J; bases unmatched to any gene: 9.

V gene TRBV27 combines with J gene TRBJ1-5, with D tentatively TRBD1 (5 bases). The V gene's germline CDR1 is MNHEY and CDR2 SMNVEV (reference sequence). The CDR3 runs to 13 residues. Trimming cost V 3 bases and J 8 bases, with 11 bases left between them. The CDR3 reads CASSFRGSEPQHF. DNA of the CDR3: TGTGCCAGCAGTTTTAGGGGTTCGGAGCCCCAGCATTTT.

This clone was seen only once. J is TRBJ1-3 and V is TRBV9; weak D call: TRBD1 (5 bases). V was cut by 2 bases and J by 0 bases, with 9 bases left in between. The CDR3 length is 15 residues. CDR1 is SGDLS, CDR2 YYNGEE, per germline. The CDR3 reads CASSVSTGSGNTIYF. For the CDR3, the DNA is TGTGCCAGCAGCGTTTCAACAGGCTCTGGAAACACCATATATTTT.

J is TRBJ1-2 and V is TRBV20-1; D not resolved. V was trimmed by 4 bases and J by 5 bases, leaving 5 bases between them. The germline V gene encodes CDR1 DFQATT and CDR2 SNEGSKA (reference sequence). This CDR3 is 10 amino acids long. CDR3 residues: CSANLYGYTF. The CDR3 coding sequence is TGCAGTGCTAATCTTTATGGCTACACCTTC.

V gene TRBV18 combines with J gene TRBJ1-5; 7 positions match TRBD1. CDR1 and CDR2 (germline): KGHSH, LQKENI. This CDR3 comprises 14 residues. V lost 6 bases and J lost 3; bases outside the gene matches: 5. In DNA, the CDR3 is TGTGCCAGCTCTCGGGACAGCAACAATCAGCCCCAGCATTTT. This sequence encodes CASSRDSNNQPQHF.

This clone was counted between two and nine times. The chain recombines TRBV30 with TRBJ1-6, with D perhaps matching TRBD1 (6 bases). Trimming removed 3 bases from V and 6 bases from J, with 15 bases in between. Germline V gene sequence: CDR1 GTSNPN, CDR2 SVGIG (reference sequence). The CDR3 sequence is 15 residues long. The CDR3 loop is CAWSYRDTLNSPLHF. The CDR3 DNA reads TGTGCCTGGAGCTACCGGGACACTCTTAATTCACCCCTCCACTTT.

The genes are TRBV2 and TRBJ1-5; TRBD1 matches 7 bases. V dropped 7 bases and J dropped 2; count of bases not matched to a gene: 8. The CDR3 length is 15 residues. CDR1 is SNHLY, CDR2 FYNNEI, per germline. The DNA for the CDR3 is TGTGCCAGCACCGGAGGGGGCGCGGGCAATCAGCCCCAGCATTTT. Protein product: CASTGGGAGNQPQHF.

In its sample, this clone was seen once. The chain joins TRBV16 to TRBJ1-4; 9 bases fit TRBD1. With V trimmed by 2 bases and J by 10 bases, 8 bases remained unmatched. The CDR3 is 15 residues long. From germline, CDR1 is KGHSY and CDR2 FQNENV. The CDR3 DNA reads TGTGCCAGCAGCCAAAATCAACAGGGGGCAGGAAAACTGTTTTTT. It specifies CASSQNQQGAGKLFF.

The CDR3 is CAHGSANTEAFF. The CDR3 bases are TGTGCCCACGGGTCTGCGAACACTGAAGCTTTCTTT. The chain recombines TRBV10-3 with TRBJ1-1; D unclear. The CDR3 spans 12 residues. Trimming cost V 11 bases and J 1 base, with 11 bases left between them. From germline, CDR1 is ENHRY and CDR2 SYGVKD.

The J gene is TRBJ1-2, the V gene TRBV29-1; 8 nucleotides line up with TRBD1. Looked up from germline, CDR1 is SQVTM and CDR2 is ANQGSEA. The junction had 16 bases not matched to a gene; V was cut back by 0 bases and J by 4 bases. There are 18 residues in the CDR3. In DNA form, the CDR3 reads TGCAGCGTTGAAGATCCGGTGGGACAGGAGGCTTTAGGCTATGGCTACACCTTC. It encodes CSVEDPVGQEALGYGYTF.

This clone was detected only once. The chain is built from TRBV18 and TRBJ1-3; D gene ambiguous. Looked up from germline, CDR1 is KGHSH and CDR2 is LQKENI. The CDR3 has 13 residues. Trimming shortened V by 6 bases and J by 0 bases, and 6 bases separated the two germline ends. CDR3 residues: CASSPYSGNTIYF. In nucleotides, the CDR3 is TGTGCCAGCTCCCCCTACTCTGGAAACACCATATATTTT.

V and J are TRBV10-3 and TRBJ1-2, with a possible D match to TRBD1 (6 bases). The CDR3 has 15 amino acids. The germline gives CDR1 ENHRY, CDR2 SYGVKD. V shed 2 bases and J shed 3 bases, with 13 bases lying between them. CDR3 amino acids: CAISEIRAGDYGYTF. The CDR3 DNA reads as TGTGCCATCAGTGAGATTAGGGCAGGGGACTATGGCTACACCTTC.

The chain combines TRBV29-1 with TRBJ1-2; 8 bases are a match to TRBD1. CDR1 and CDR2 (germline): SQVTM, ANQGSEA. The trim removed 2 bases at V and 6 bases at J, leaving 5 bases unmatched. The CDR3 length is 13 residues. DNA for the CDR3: TGCAGCGTTGAATTCCAGGGGGCAAATGGCTACACCTTC. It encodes CSVEFQGANGYTF.

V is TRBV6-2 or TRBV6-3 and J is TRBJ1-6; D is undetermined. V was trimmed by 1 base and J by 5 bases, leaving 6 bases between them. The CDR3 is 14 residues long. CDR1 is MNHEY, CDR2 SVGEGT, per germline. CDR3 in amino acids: CASSYWADNSPLHF. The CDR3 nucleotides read TGTGCCAGCAGTTACTGGGCTGATAATTCACCCCTCCACTTT.

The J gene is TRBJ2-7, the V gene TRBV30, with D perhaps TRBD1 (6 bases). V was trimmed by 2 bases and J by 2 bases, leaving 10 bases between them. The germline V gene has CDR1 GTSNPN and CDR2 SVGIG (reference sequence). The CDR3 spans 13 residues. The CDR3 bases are TGTGCCTGGAGTCGGGACACAGCCTACGAGCAGTACTTC. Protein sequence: CAWSRDTAYEQYF.

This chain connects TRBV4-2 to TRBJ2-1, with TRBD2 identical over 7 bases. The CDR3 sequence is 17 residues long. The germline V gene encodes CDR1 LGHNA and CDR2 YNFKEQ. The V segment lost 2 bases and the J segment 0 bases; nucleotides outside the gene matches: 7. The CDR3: CASSQSTTSPSYNEQFF. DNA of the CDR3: TGTGCCAGCAGCCAATCAACGACTAGCCCCTCCTACAATGAGCAGTTCTTC.

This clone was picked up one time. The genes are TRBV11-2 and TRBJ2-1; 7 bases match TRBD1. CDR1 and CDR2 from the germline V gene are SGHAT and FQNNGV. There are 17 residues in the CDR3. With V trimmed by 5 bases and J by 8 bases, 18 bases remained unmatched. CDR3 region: CASSTRTGGIVLDEQFF. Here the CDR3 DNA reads TGTGCCAGCAGCACTCGGACAGGAGGAATAGTATTGGATGAGCAGTTCTTC. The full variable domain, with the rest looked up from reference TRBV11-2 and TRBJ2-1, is EAGVAQSPRYKIIEKRQSVAFWCNPISGHATLYWYQQILGQGPKLLIQFQNNGVVDDSQLPKDRFSAERLKGVDSTLKIQPAKLEDSAVYLCASSTRTGGIVLDEQFFGPGTRLTVL.